The 21 T cell receptor beta chains in this list originate from one sample, sequenced in a study of blood T cell repertoires in COVID-19. Method: immunoSEQ multiplex PCR; TCRdb's copy keeps in-frame clones and lacks some. The repertoire consists of tens of thousands of clones, with 90% occurring once and the leading ten covering under 5%. The sample comprised peripheral blood. These receptors were collected from a human donor in a cohort sampled during active COVID-19.

The J gene is TRBJ2-7, the V gene TRBV29-1; 12 bases fit TRBD2. The length of the CDR3 is 15 residues. The V gene end was trimmed by 3 bases and the J gene end by 3 bases; junction bases not matched to a gene: 6. CDR1 is SQVTM and CDR2 is ANQGSEA in the germline V gene. Here the CDR3 reads CSVELGLAGNYEQYF. The CDR3 nucleotides read TGCAGCGTTGAGTTAGGACTAGCGGGAAACTACGAGCAGTACTTC.

This chain joins TRBV27 and TRBJ1-6, with TRBD1 matching over 9 bases. CDR3 length: 15 residues. Germline loops: CDR1 MNHEY, CDR2 SMNVEV (reference sequence). V gave up 3 bases and J gave up 10 bases; unmatched junction bases: 7. CDR3 bases: TGTGCCAGCAGTTTTTCAGACAGGGGGGAATCACCCCTCCACTTT. Amino acids: CASSFSDRGESPLHF.

This clone has just one count. The rearrangement links TRBV28 to TRBJ1-5, with TRBD1 as a possible D gene (6 bases). The CDR3 sequence is 15 residues long. With 10 bases removed from V and 3 bases from J, the gap between germline ends came to 19 bases. From germline, CDR1 is MDHEN and CDR2 SYDVKM. CDR3 bases: TGTGCCACCGGGGGGGGCGACAGAAACAATCAGCCCCAGCATTTT. This sequence encodes CATGGGDRNNQPQHF.

In nucleotides, the CDR3 is TGTGCCAGTAGTGGCCTCGGGACTTCTAATGAAAAACTGTTTTTT. This codes for CASSGLGTSNEKLFF. V and J are TRBV19 and TRBJ1-4, with a possible D match to TRBD1 (5 bases). The CDR3 is made up of 15 amino acids. CDR1 and CDR2 from the germline V gene are LNHDA and SQIVND (reference sequence). V was clipped by 5 bases and J by 3 bases, with 13 bases between them.

The rearrangement uses TRBV5-1 and TRBJ2-7, with unresolved D. V lost 0 bases and J lost 6, with 13 bases in between. CDR3 length equals 14 residues. Per germline, CDR1 SGHRS and CDR2 YFSETQ. The CDR3 loop is CASSLGGLSLEQYF. CDR3 in DNA: TGCGCCAGCAGCTTGGGAGGCCTATCCCTCGAGCAGTACTTC.

This sequence joins TRBV5-1 and TRBJ2-4, with 9 bases aligning to TRBD2. The J segment lost 0 bases and the V segment lost 0 bases, leaving 13 bases of the junction unmatched. The CDR3 is 20 residues long. The germline V gene encodes CDR1 SGHRS and CDR2 YFSETQ. CDR3 in DNA: TGCGCCAGCAGCTTGGGGCGTGCTAGCGGGGCCTTCCTAGCCAAAAACATTCAGTACTTC. This codes for CASSLGRASGAFLAKNIQYF.

V gene TRBV7-2 combines with J gene TRBJ2-7, with 10 nucleotides matching TRBD2. The ends lost 5 bases at V and 5 bases at J; junction bases unmatched: 12. This CDR3 spans 16 amino acids. Germline V gene lookup returns CDR1 SGHTA and CDR2 FQGNSA. CDR3 in DNA: TGTGCCAGCAGCCCCGGGGGGGTAGCGGGAGGTGACGAGCAGTACTTC. It translates to CASSPGGVAGGDEQYF.

This clone was detected once. This chain uses TRBV28 with TRBJ2-7; possibly TRBD2 for D (6 bases). Germline values: CDR1 MDHEN, CDR2 SYDVKM. There are 13 residues in the CDR3. V shed 7 bases and J shed 4 bases, with 14 bases lying between them. Here the CDR3 DNA reads TGTGCCAGCAACGGCGGGGTGGGTTACGAGCAGTACTTC. Encoded protein: CASNGGVGYEQYF.

This chain joins TRBV5-4 and TRBJ1-1, with 9 bases that match TRBD1. From germline, CDR1 is SGHNT and CDR2 YYREEE (reference sequence). There are 14 residues in the CDR3. J lost 11 bases, V lost 4 bases, and 12 bases had no gene match. The CDR3: CASSPPGTGTSAFF. As DNA, the CDR3 is TGTGCCAGCAGCCCCCCCGGGACAGGGACTTCGGCTTTCTTT.

The chain employs TRBV19 and TRBJ2-7; the match to TRBD2 covers 11 bases. Trimming took 6 bases from V and 0 from J; bases not matched to a gene: 4. This CDR3 has 15 amino acids. In germline, CDR1 is LNHDA, CDR2 SQIVND (reference sequence). CDR3 bases: TGTGCCAGTAGGAGTAGCGGGAGGGACTCCTACGAGCAGTACTTC. It specifies CASRSSGRDSYEQYF.

This CDR3 is CASSPKGLDYNEQFF. As DNA, the CDR3 is TGCGCCAGCAGCCCAAAGGGACTAGATTACAATGAGCAGTTCTTC. The J gene is TRBJ2-1, the V gene TRBV5-1, with 8 bases fitting TRBD2. This CDR3 is built from 15 residues. Germline assignment: CDR1 SGHRS and CDR2 YFSETQ. The J segment lost 4 bases and the V segment lost 4 bases, leaving 7 bases of the junction unmatched.

This chain joins TRBV28 and TRBJ2-1; D is ambiguous. Trimming cost V 1 base and J 8 bases, with 6 bases left between them. Per germline, CDR1 MDHEN and CDR2 SYDVKM. The CDR3 loop spans 12 amino acids. The CDR3 DNA is TGTGCCAGCAGTTTATCCGGTTATGAGCAGTTCTTC. Protein product: CASSLSGYEQFF. Together with reference TRBV28 and TRBJ2-1, the CDR3 gives the full variable domain: DVKVTQSSRYLVKRTGEKVFLECVQDMDHENMFWYRQDPGLGLRLIYFSYDVKMKEKGDIPEGYSVSREKKERFSLILESASTNQTSMYLCASSLSGYEQFFGPGTRLTVL.

This chain joins TRBV7-6 and TRBJ1-3, with TRBD1 identical over 8 bases. With V trimmed by 6 bases and J by 0 bases, 10 bases remained unmatched. This CDR3 has 17 amino acids. Germline CDR1 is SGHVS and CDR2 is FNYEAQ. CDR3 nucleotides: TGTGCCAGCAGGCAAGGGCAGGGGGCCTTCTCTGGAAACACCATATATTTT. This encodes CASRQGQGAFSGNTIYF.

The chain recombines TRBV5-1 with TRBJ2-7; possible D gene TRBD2, 5 bases. Trimming left V 0 bases short and J 0 bases short, with 7 bases between. The CDR3 runs 14 residues. CDR1 is SGHRS and CDR2 is YFSETQ in the germline V gene. CDR3 nucleotides: TGCGCCAGCAGCTTGGGAGCGGCCTCCTACGAGCAGTACTTC. Its translation is CASSLGAASYEQYF.

This sequence joins TRBV2 and TRBJ1-5; TRBD1 matches 9 bases. The germline CDR1 and CDR2 sequences are SNHLY and FYNNEI. This CDR3 comprises 17 residues. The ends lost 6 bases at V and 2 bases at J; junction bases unmatched: 11. The CDR3 protein is CASSMDTGGVGNQPQHF. DNA for the CDR3: TGTGCCAGCAGCATGGACACAGGGGGCGTCGGCAATCAGCCCCAGCATTTT.

This clone is a singleton in its sample. The genes are TRBV6-5 and TRBJ1-4, with 7 bases that match TRBD1. Germline values: CDR1 MNHEY, CDR2 SVGAGI. There are 14 residues in the CDR3. Trimming at V came to 6 bases and at J to 4 bases, leaving 5 bases not matched to a gene. The CDR3 sequence is CASRAGQFNEKLFF. CDR3 sequence (DNA): TGTGCCAGCAGGGCGGGACAGTTTAATGAAAAACTGTTTTTT.

This chain links TRBV19 with TRBJ1-2; 10 bases match TRBD1. Trimming cost V 5 bases and J 4 bases; bases outside gene matches: 10. This CDR3 comprises 16 residues. The germline V gene has CDR1 LNHDA and CDR2 SQIVND (reference sequence). The CDR3 reads CASSPGTGVGSYGYTF. Here the CDR3 DNA reads TGTGCCAGTAGTCCAGGGACAGGGGTCGGGAGCTATGGCTACACCTTC.

V gene TRBV27 combines with J gene TRBJ1-2, with unresolved D. This CDR3 comprises 13 residues. Germline V gene sequence: CDR1 MNHEY, CDR2 SMNVEV (reference sequence). Trimming removed 4 bases at V and 2 bases at J, with 8 bases between. The CDR3 loop reads CASSSQMNYGYTF. DNA of the CDR3: TGTGCCAGCAGTTCCCAGATGAACTATGGCTACACCTTC.

In DNA form, the CDR3 reads TGTGCCTGGAGACAGCAAATTAATTCACCCCTCCACTTT. Its protein is CAWRQQINSPLHF. This chain uses TRBV30 with TRBJ1-6; D uncertain. CDR1 is GTSNPN, CDR2 SVGIG, per germline (reference sequence). The germline V and J ends were trimmed by 3 bases and 6 bases, with 9 bases remaining between them. CDR3 size: 13 residues.

The rearrangement uses TRBV23-1 and TRBJ2-7; D is perhaps TRBD1 (5 bases). TRBV23-1 is identified as an open reading frame with a role that is uncertain. The V gene lost 2 bases and the J gene lost 3 bases, with 23 bases spanning the gap. CDR3 size: 18 residues. As DNA, the CDR3 is TGCGCCAGCAGTCAAGCTGGAGCTCCAGGGCGTTTGGGCTACGAGCAGTACTTC. Translating it yields CASSQAGAPGRLGYEQYF.

V usage is TRBV9 and J usage is TRBJ2-1; possible D gene TRBD2, 6 bases. Between the trimmed V and J ends, which lost 0 bases and 4 bases, there was a span of 11 bases. The CDR3 has 15 residues. Germline V CDR1 and CDR2: SGDLS, YYNGEE. The CDR3 reads CASSVGGNTYNEQFF. CDR3 DNA sequence: TGTGCCAGCAGCGTAGGCGGGAACACTTACAATGAGCAGTTCTTC. Drawing the rest from reference TRBV9 and TRBJ2-1, the complete variable domain is DSGVTQTPKHLITATGQRVTLRCSPRSGDLSVYWYQQSLDQGLQFLIQYYNGEERAKGNILERFSAQQFPDLHSELNLSSLELGDSALYFCASSVGGNTYNEQFFGPGTRLTVL.